The 21 T cell receptor beta chains listed next were all sequenced from one sample in a study of CD8 T cell repertoires and HIV-1 epitope variants. Clones were read by immunoSEQ multiplex PCR, and TCRdb kept only the in-frame ones, dropping some. The sample contains a few thousand clones, about two thirds of which appear only once. Their recognized antigens are unknown. The sequenced material came from cultured CD8+ T cells derived from PBMCs. The source is a male donor with HIV.

J is TRBJ2-7 and V is TRBV29-1; TRBD1 agrees at 9 bases. The CDR3 has 14 amino acids. Germline CDR1 reads SQVTM; CDR2 reads ANQGSEA. Losses at the gene ends were 5 bases for V and 4 bases for J; bases not matched to a gene: 9. CDR3: CSVLLGTGLYEQYF. CDR3 nucleotide sequence: TGCAGCGTTTTGCTCGGGACAGGGTTGTACGAGCAGTACTTC.

V is TRBV13 and J is TRBJ2-7; D is uncertain. Per the germline V gene, CDR1 is PRHDT and CDR2 is FYEKMQ (reference sequence). V was clipped by 0 bases and J by 4 bases, with 13 bases between them. This CDR3 region has 15 residues. The CDR3 here is CASSLGLTDYYEQYF. In DNA form, the CDR3 reads TGTGCCAGCAGCTTAGGCCTTACCGATTATTACGAGCAGTACTTC.

This chain uses TRBV19 with TRBJ2-4, with D possibly called TRBD1 or TRBD2 (5 bases each). The CDR3 covers 15 residues. Looked up from germline, CDR1 is LNHDA and CDR2 is SQIVND (reference sequence). V was shortened by 0 bases and J by 3 bases, with 9 bases between the two germline ends. CDR3 loop: CASSIDGDDKNIQYF. DNA for the CDR3: TGTGCCAGTAGTATAGATGGGGACGACAAAAACATTCAGTACTTC.

This clone was seen a handful of times. The rearrangement uses TRBV19 and TRBJ2-5; 13 bases map to TRBD2. CDR1 and CDR2 (germline): LNHDA, SQIVND (reference sequence). CDR3 size: 15 residues. J was trimmed by 5 bases and V by 3 bases; bases with no gene match: 3. For the CDR3, the DNA is TGTGCCAGTAGTATTTCGACTAGCGGGAGGGAGACCCAGTACTTC. It translates to CASSISTSGRETQYF.

This clone was detected once. The CDR3 sequence is CASSYGADTLNTEAFF. CDR3 nucleotides: TGTGCCAGCAGTTACGGGGCGGACACATTGAACACTGAAGCTTTCTTT. This chain connects TRBV6-5 to TRBJ1-1, with a possible D match to TRBD1 (5 bases). V gave up 2 bases and J gave up 0 bases, with 13 bases separating them. This CDR3 comprises 16 residues. Germline CDR1 reads MNHEY; CDR2 reads SVGAGI.

The rearrangement links TRBV5-1 to TRBJ2-1; the match to TRBD2 covers 13 bases. Germline V gene sequence: CDR1 SGHRS, CDR2 YFSETQ. V was pared by 6 bases and J by 0 bases, with 12 bases of the junction left unmatched. The CDR3 runs to 19 residues. As DNA, the CDR3 is TGCGCCAGCAAGCTGCGACTAGCGGGGGGTATGAGCTCCTACAATGAGCAGTTCTTC. Its translation: CASKLRLAGGMSSYNEQFF.

The chain has TRBV7-9 and TRBJ2-2; 13 bases are a match to TRBD2. CDR3 length: 15 amino acids. Unmatched junction bases numbered 3, after V lost 5 bases and J lost 6 bases. Germline values: CDR1 SEHNR, CDR2 FQNEAQ (reference sequence). CDR3 nucleotide sequence: TGTGCCAGCAGCAGTACTAGCGGGAGGGCCGGGGAGCTGTTTTTT. Residues: CASSSTSGRAGELFF.

V gene TRBV19 combines with J gene TRBJ2-2, with 7 positions matching TRBD1. The CDR3 covers 12 residues. Germline loops: CDR1 LNHDA, CDR2 SQIVND (reference sequence). V lost 7 bases to trimming and J lost 8 bases; unmatched junction nucleotides: 4. This chain's CDR3 is CASNRGTGELFF. The CDR3 DNA follows: TGTGCCAGTAACAGGGGAACAGGGGAGCTGTTTTTT.

The chain has TRBV5-4 and TRBJ2-7; TRBD1 is a possible D gene (6 bases). Germline loops: CDR1 SGHNT, CDR2 YYREEE (reference sequence). This CDR3 spans 13 amino acids. The V end was cut by 2 bases, the J end by 4 bases, with 10 bases between. Here the CDR3 reads CASSFRGLYEQYF. Written as DNA, the CDR3 is TGTGCCAGCAGCTTCAGGGGTCTGTACGAGCAGTACTTC.

This rearrangement joins TRBV5-1 to TRBJ1-1, with D perhaps TRBD1 (6 bases). CDR1 is SGHRS, CDR2 YFSETQ, per germline. V dropped 2 bases and J dropped 1 base, with 12 bases sitting between them. The CDR3 has 15 residues. CDR3 loop: CASSFRTGSNTEAFF. The CDR3 nucleotides are TGCGCCAGCAGCTTTCGAACAGGGTCGAACACTGAAGCTTTCTTT.

The chain employs TRBV29-1 and TRBJ2-1, with 11 bases fitting TRBD1. The germline V gene has CDR1 SQVTM and CDR2 ANQGSEA. Trimming cost V 6 bases and J 6 bases; bases outside gene matches: 22. CDR3 length equals 19 residues. The CDR3 here is CSVLGGQGARIVAPNEQFF. The CDR3 DNA sequence: TGCAGCGTCCTCGGTGGACAGGGGGCGCGGATAGTTGCCCCCAATGAGCAGTTCTTC.

This clone was detected only once. The chain couples TRBV5-4 to TRBJ2-5; D gene uncertain. V was pared by 9 bases and J by 5 bases, with 8 bases between. Germline CDR1 SGHNT, CDR2 YYREEE (reference sequence). The CDR3 length is 10 residues. DNA of the CDR3: TGTGCCACCCCAGCGGAGACCCAGTACTTC. Its protein is CATPAETQYF. Supplemented by reference TRBV5-4 and TRBJ2-5, the full variable domain reads ETGVTQSPTHLIKTRGQQVTLRCSSQSGHNTVSWYQQALGQGPQFIFQYYREEENGRGNFPPRFSGLQFPNYSSELNVNALELDDSALYLCATPAETQYFGPGTRLLVL.

CDR3 bases: TGTGCCAGCAGACAGGGGGCTTCCTCCTACGAGCAGTACTTC. As protein: CASRQGASSYEQYF. The chain employs TRBV27 and TRBJ2-7, with 9 bases lining up with TRBD1. After removal of 6 bases from V and 0 bases from J, the junction contained 3 bases not matched to a gene. The CDR3 has 14 residues. Germline CDR1 reads MNHEY; CDR2 reads SMNVEV (reference sequence).

This clone was observed a few times. V and J are TRBV27 and TRBJ2-7; D is ambiguous. The germline CDR1 and CDR2 sequences are MNHEY and SMNVEV (reference sequence). V gave up 6 bases and J gave up 1 base, with 16 bases separating them. CDR3 length: 15 amino acids. The CDR3 protein is CASSPEGRLSYEQYF. CDR3 nucleotide sequence: TGTGCCAGCAGCCCAGAAGGCAGGCTGTCCTACGAGCAGTACTTC.

This chain connects TRBV28 to TRBJ2-2; D gene unclear. Per the germline V gene, CDR1 is MDHEN and CDR2 is SYDVKM. The CDR3 runs to 15 residues. V was clipped by 1 base and J by 1 base, with 7 bases between them. In nucleotides, the CDR3 is TGTGCCAGCAGTTTATTCGCCGGGAACACCGGGGAGCTGTTTTTT. This codes for CASSLFAGNTGELFF.

This chain joins TRBV5-6 and TRBJ2-7; D might be TRBD1 (6 bases). CDR3 length equals 14 residues. Germline assignment: CDR1 SGHDT and CDR2 YYEEEE. The V and J ends lost 4 bases and 3 bases respectively, with 14 bases between them. The CDR3 here is CASSHRDTYYEQYF. DNA for the CDR3: TGTGCCAGCAGCCACCGGGACACCTACTACGAGCAGTACTTC.

The rearrangement joins TRBV5-1 to TRBJ2-3; D gene ambiguous. V lost 2 bases and J 0 bases, leaving 10 bases between the germline ends. The CDR3 covers 15 residues. Germline values: CDR1 SGHRS, CDR2 YFSETQ. For the CDR3, the DNA is TGCGCCAGCAGCTTCGACTCTCCTAGCACAGATACGCAGTATTTT. This gives the protein CASSFDSPSTDTQYF.

The chain joins TRBV7-8 to TRBJ2-2; no firm D call. The germline V gene encodes CDR1 SGHVS and CDR2 FQNEAQ. CDR3 length equals 14 residues. The V end lost 5 bases, the J end lost 6 bases, and 13 bases lay between the germline ends. CDR3 residues: CASSTRPLAGELFF. As DNA, the CDR3 is TGTGCCAGCAGCACCAGGCCCTTGGCCGGGGAGCTGTTTTTT.

The rearrangement links TRBV18 to TRBJ1-3; D is ambiguous. The V gene's germline CDR1 is KGHSH and CDR2 LQKENI. V gave up 3 bases and J gave up 4 bases, with 25 bases separating them. The CDR3 runs to 19 residues. CDR3 residues: CASSPKGYVTDFEGNTIYF. DNA of the CDR3: TGTGCCAGCTCACCGAAGGGCTACGTTACAGATTTCGAAGGAAACACCATATATTTT.

This chain connects TRBV6-5 to TRBJ1-1; D is ambiguous. This CDR3 is 13 amino acids long. The germline V gene encodes CDR1 MNHEY and CDR2 SVGAGI. Between the trimmed V and J ends, which lost 7 bases and 4 bases, there was a span of 13 bases. CDR3 protein: CASTRRWGTEAFF. Here the CDR3 DNA reads TGTGCCAGCACTCGAAGGTGGGGCACTGAAGCTTTCTTT.

This rearrangement joins TRBV10-1 to TRBJ1-5; 7 nucleotides align to TRBD1. The V gene's germline CDR1 is WNHNN and CDR2 SYGVQD (reference sequence). The CDR3 is 15 amino acids. The CDR3 region is CGRRTGFAHNQPQHF. As DNA, the CDR3 is TGCGGCCGGAGGACAGGTTTCGCCCATAATCAGCCCCAGCATTTT.